A selection of T cell receptor beta chains follows, all from one sample in a study of STAT3 mutations in large granular lymphocyte leukemia. Produced via immunoSEQ multiplex PCR; TCRdb's table is partial and in-frame only. The sample has approximately 15,000 clones, around 90% seen once. Sample: peripheral blood mononuclear cells. The receptors derive from a woman aged 45-65 years with T-cell large granular lymphocyte leukemia. Some clones in this sample may be carry-over from other donors' samples. CDR3s include the opening cysteine and the closing phenylalanine or tryptophan. A D gene is named only where the DNA matches it firmly. Where a row states a size, it is once, few, many or the class of an expanded clone; other rows omit it.

v_gene,abundance,d_gene,j_gene,CDR3aa,CDR3nt
TRBV7-2,-,TRBD2,TRBJ2-2,CASSLVSSGKGELFF,TGTGCCAGCAGCTTAGTATCCAGCGGGAAGGGGGAGCTGTTTTTT
TRBV30,-,-,TRBJ1-5,CAWSGQAYGNQPQHF,TGTGCCTGGAGTGGACAGGCGTACGGCAATCAGCCCCAGCATTTT
TRBV29-1,-,-,TRBJ2-1,CSVLHPSSYNEQFF,TGCAGCGTTCTACACCCCAGCTCCTACAATGAGCAGTTCTTC
TRBV18,-,TRBD1,TRBJ2-7,CASSPRRDGQGSYEQYF,TGTGCCAGCTCACCACGTCGCGACGGACAGGGATCTTACGAGCAGTACTTC
TRBV4-1,-,TRBD1,TRBJ1-5,CASSLDRGNNQPQHF,TGCGCCAGCAGCCTAGACAGGGGGAACAATCAGCCCCAGCATTTT
TRBV4-2,-,-,TRBJ2-6,CASSHSVVGSGANVLTF,TGTGCCAGCAGCCATTCTGTCGTGGGCTCTGGGGCCAACGTCCTGACTTTC
TRBV7-8,-,-,TRBJ2-2,CASSLVAGNTGELFF,TGTGCCAGCAGCTTAGTGGCGGGGAACACCGGGGAGCTGTTTTTT
TRBV7-2,-,TRBD1,TRBJ2-7,CASSGRTGGYEQYF,TGTGCCAGCAGCGGGCGGACAGGGGGTTACGAGCAGTACTTC
TRBV10-3,-,-,TRBJ1-3,CAISESGSGNTIYF,TGTGCCATCAGTGAGTCAGGGTCTGGAAACACCATATATTTT
TRBV7-2,-,-,TRBJ1-2,CASSKVAEDGYTF,TGTGCCAGCAGCAAAGTCGCGGAAGATGGCTACACCTTC
TRBV4-2,-,-,TRBJ2-5,CASSQLRGIQETQYF,TGTGCCAGCAGCCAGCTAAGGGGAATCCAAGAGACCCAGTACTTC
TRBV28,once,-,TRBJ1-2,CASSLNRYGYTF,TGTGCCAGCAGTCTCAACAGATATGGCTACACCTTC
TRBV14,-,-,TRBJ2-3,CASSREWSRTDTQYF,TGTGCCAGCAGCCGAGAGTGGTCCCGCACAGATACGCAGTATTTT
TRBV18,-,-,TRBJ2-7,CASSPPPGSYEQYF,TGTGCCAGCTCACCACCCCCAGGGAGCTACGAGCAGTACTTC
TRBV27,-,-,TRBJ2-5,CASSLRARKTQYF,TGTGCCAGCAGTTTGCGGGCACGAAAGACCCAGTACTTC
TRBV9,-,TRBD1,TRBJ2-7,CAKLRGRYEQYF,TGTGCTAAACTCAGGGGGCGGTACGAGCAGTACTTC
TRBV5-1,once,TRBD1,TRBJ2-3,CASSSGTGGVGTDTQYF,TGCGCCAGCAGCTCGGGGACAGGGGGAGTGGGGACAGATACGCAGTATTTT
TRBV11-1,-,-,TRBJ2-3,CASSLAGAAVKDTQYF,TGTGCCAGCAGCTTAGCAGGCGCTGCTGTCAAAGATACGCAGTATTTT
TRBV7-9,once,-,TRBJ1-5,CASSVGGVRQPQHF,TGTGCCAGCAGCGTAGGGGGTGTCCGTCAGCCCCAGCATTTT
TRBV12-5,-,-,TRBJ2-1,CASGLVLKDSILSSYNEQFF,TGTGCTAGTGGTTTGGTACTAAAGGACTCGATTTTAAGCTCCTACAATGAGCAGTTCTTC
TRBV13,-,TRBD2,TRBJ2-7,CASSLLSSGNYEQYF,TGTGCCAGCAGCTTACTGTCTAGCGGGAACTACGAGCAGTACTTC
TRBV12-5,-,TRBD2,TRBJ2-2,CASGLGQRDGELFF,TGTGCTAGTGGTTTGGGACAGCGGGACGGGGAGCTGTTTTTT
TRBV15,-,-,TRBJ1-5,CATSRVQGDNQPQHF,TGTGCCACCAGCAGGGTACAGGGAGACAATCAGCCCCAGCATTTT
TRBV19,-,-,TRBJ2-2,CASRLGGPAGELFF,TGTGCCAGTAGACTCGGGGGGCCCGCCGGGGAGCTGTTTTTT
TRBV15,-,-,TRBJ1-4,CATGGYQRKSNEKLFF,TGTGCCACCGGGGGGTACCAAAGGAAATCTAATGAAAAACTGTTTTTT
TRBV7-9,-,-,TRBJ1-2,CASTFGGAIRYGYTF,TGTGCCAGCACCTTCGGAGGAGCCATCCGCTATGGCTACACCTTC
TRBV30,-,-,TRBJ2-7,CAWGRTWGEQYF,TGTGCCTGGGGGCGGACCTGGGGTGAGCAGTACTTC
TRBV18,-,-,TRBJ1-1,CASSLSSPVTEAFF,TGTGCCAGCTCACTTAGTTCACCAGTTACTGAAGCTTTCTTT
TRBV18,once,-,TRBJ2-5,CASSLGETQYF,TGTGCCAGCTCACTTGGGGAGACCCAGTACTTC
TRBV6-5,-,TRBD1,TRBJ2-1,CASRATGAGYNEQFF,TGTGCCAGCAGGGCGACAGGGGCGGGTTACAATGAGCAGTTCTTC
TRBV7-3,-,-,TRBJ1-1,CASSPGLRNTEAFF,TGTGCCAGCAGCCCTGGACTCCGGAACACTGAAGCTTTCTTT
TRBV6-4,once,TRBD2,TRBJ2-1,CASSGGLAGGPGYNEQFF,TGTGCCAGCAGCGGCGGACTAGCGGGAGGGCCGGGGTACAATGAGCAGTTCTTC
TRBV2,-,-,TRBJ1-1,CARGEGLNTEAFF,TGTGCCAGGGGGGAGGGACTAAACACTGAAGCTTTCTTT
TRBV5-6,once,-,TRBJ1-2,CASAEQGRNYGYTF,TGTGCCAGCGCGGAGCAGGGTCGTAACTATGGCTACACCTTC
TRBV18,-,-,TRBJ1-1,CASSPRGTENTEAFF,TGTGCCAGCTCACCACGAGGGACTGAGAACACTGAAGCTTTCTTT
TRBV18,-,-,TRBJ2-7,CASSPSAGPSHEQYF,TGTGCCAGCTCACCAAGCGCAGGGCCATCCCACGAGCAGTACTTC
TRBV7-2,-,TRBD1,TRBJ2-7,CASSDRGLTNEQYF,TGTGCCAGCAGCGACAGGGGGCTTACCAACGAGCAGTACTTC
TRBV29-1,-,-,TRBJ2-2,CSVGELGSGELFF,TGCAGCGTTGGGGAGCTGGGATCCGGGGAGCTGTTTTTT
TRBV18,-,-,TRBJ2-5,CASSLQGGETQYF,TGTGCCAGCTCACTGCAGGGCGGGGAGACCCAGTACTTC
TRBV28,-,TRBD1,TRBJ1-5,CASRGTGSLWPQHF,TGTGCCAGCAGAGGGACAGGGTCCCTGTGGCCCCAGCATTTT
TRBV28,-,-,TRBJ1-1,CASSPRQAPNTEAFF,TGTGCCAGCAGTCCACGACAGGCTCCGAACACTGAAGCTTTCTTT
TRBV4-2,-,-,TRBJ1-1,CASSQETALNTEAFF,TGTGCCAGCAGCCAAGAAACAGCGCTGAACACTGAAGCTTTCTTT
TRBV28,-,-,TRBJ1-2,CASSFGPGNYGYTF,TGTGCCAGCAGTTTTGGACCGGGAAACTATGGCTACACCTTC
TRBV18,-,-,TRBJ2-5,CASSPQGRGETQYF,TGTGCCAGCTCACCCCAGGGCCGAGGGGAGACCCAGTACTTC
TRBV18,-,TRBD2,TRBJ2-1,CASSLGLAGGPYNEQFF,TGTGCCAGCTCACTTGGACTAGCGGGAGGGCCCTACAATGAGCAGTTCTTC
TRBV5-1,-,-,TRBJ1-4,CASSSQGREKLFF,TGCGCCAGCAGCTCACAGGGTCGTGAAAAACTGTTTTTT
TRBV19,-,-,TRBJ1-1,CASSKTLGSEAFF,TGTGCCAGTAGTAAGACGCTGGGGTCTGAAGCTTTCTTT
TRBV28,once,TRBD2,TRBJ2-4,CASNSLGGSKNIQYF,TGTGCCAGCAACTCTCTGGGCGGGAGTAAAAACATTCAGTACTTC
TRBV6-5,-,TRBD2,TRBJ2-7,CASRDGTSGSYEQYF,TGTGCCAGCAGGGACGGGACTAGCGGGAGTTACGAGCAGTACTTC
TRBV28,once,-,TRBJ2-1,CASSPLDLGGLNEQFF,TGTGCCAGCAGTCCCCTCGACCTCGGGGGTCTCAATGAGCAGTTCTTC
TRBV18,-,TRBD1,TRBJ1-1,CASSEGGYWSTEAFF,TGTGCCAGCTCAGAAGGGGGCTACTGGAGCACTGAAGCTTTCTTT
TRBV4-2,-,-,TRBJ1-1,CASSQGRVRMNTEAFF,TGTGCCAGCAGCCAAGGTAGGGTCCGTATGAACACTGAAGCTTTCTTT
TRBV18,-,TRBD1,TRBJ2-5,CASSPGQGETQYF,TGTGCCAGCTCACCGGGACAGGGGGAGACCCAGTACTTC
TRBV6-1,-,-,TRBJ1-5,CASLEGGKGNQPQHF,TGTGCCAGCTTGGAAGGGGGGAAGGGCAATCAGCCCCAGCATTTT
TRBV5-6,-,TRBD1,TRBJ2-7,CASSLVGGDRGRGEQYF,TGTGCCAGCAGCTTGGTTGGTGGTGACAGGGGCAGGGGCGAGCAGTACTTC
TRBV5-6,-,-,TRBJ2-1,CASSLRQEEFF,TGTGCCAGCAGCTTGCGGCAGGAGGAGTTCTTC
TRBV29-1,-,TRBD1,TRBJ1-2,CSAGTGSRGYTF,TGCAGCGCCGGGACAGGGAGCCGCGGCTACACCTTC
TRBV28,-,-,TRBJ1-2,CASRTTRWTNYGYTF,TGTGCCAGCCGGACGACTCGCTGGACTAACTATGGCTACACCTTC
TRBV6-5,-,TRBD1,TRBJ1-5,CASSQDRVRPQHF,TGTGCCAGCAGCCAGGACAGGGTTCGGCCCCAGCATTTT